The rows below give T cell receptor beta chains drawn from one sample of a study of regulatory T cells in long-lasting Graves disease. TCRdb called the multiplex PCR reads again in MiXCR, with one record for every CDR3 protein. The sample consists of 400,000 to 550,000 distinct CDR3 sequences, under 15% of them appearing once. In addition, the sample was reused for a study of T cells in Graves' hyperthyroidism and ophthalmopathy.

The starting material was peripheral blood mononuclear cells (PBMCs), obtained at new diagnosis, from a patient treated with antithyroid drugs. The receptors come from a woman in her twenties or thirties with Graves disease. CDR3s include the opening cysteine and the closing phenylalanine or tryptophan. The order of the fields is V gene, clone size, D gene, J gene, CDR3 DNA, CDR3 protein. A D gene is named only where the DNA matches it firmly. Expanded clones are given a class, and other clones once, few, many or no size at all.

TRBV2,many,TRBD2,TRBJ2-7,TGTGCCAGCAGCGTGATGGCTGGGACTAGCGGGAGTTACGAGCAGTGCTTC,CASSVMAGTSGSYEQCF
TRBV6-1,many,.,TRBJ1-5,TGTGCCAGCAGTGAAGTCCTACGTCAGCCCCAGCATTTT,CASSEVLRQPQHF
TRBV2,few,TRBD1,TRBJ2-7,TGTGCCAGCAGCGGACAGGGGGTTCAAATCTACGAGCAGTACTTC,CASSGQGVQIYEQYF
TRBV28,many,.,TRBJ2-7,TGTGCCAGCAGCCATACTGGACGGAATTTCTACGAGCAGTACTTC,CASSHTGRNFYEQYF
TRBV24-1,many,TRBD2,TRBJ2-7,TGTGCCACCAGTGATCCGACTAGCGGGATCCACGAGCAGTACTTC,CATSDPTSGIHEQYF
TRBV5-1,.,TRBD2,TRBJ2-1,TGCGCCAGCAGCTTACTCCTGAGTAGCGGGAGGGCCCACAATGAGCAGTTCTTC,CASSLLLSSGRAHNEQFF
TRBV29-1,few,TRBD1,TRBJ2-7,TGCAGCGGTCGACAGGGGTTAGGCGAGCAGTACTTC,CSGRQGLGEQYF
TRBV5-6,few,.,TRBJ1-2,TGTGCCTCCCGGCCGGGCAGGAACTATGGCTACACCTTC,CASRPGRNYGYTF
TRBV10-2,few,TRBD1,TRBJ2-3,TGCGCCAGCCGGGACAGGGAGGTGGATACGCAGTATTTT,CASRDREVDTQYF
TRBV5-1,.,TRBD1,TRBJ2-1,TGCGCCAGCAGCCACCGGGACAGGGGTTACAATGAGCAGTTCTTC,CASSHRDRGYNEQFF
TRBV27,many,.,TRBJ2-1,TGTGCCAGCAGTTTATACGGGAGAGGTAATGAGCAGTTCTTC,CASSLYGRGNEQFF
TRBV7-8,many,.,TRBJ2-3,TGTGCCAGCTTCGCAGGAGATACGCAGTATTTT,CASFAGDTQYF
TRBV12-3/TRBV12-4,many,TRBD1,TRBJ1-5,TGTGCCAGCACCATTGAGATCGGGGGACAGGCTAATCAGCCCCAGCATTTT,CASTIEIGGQANQPQHF
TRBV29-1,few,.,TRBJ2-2,TGCAGCGCTGCAGCCGGGGAGCTGTTTTTT,CSAAAGELFF
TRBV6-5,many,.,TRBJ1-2,TGTGCCAGCAGTTACGACAGACCGTCCTCCGGCTACACCTTC,CASSYDRPSSGYTF
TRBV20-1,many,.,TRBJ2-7,TGCAGTGCTAGAGGGGGCGCCCTAGTCCCTGGCGAGCAGTACTTC,CSARGGALVPGEQYF
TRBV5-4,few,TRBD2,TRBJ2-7,TGTGCCAGCAGCTTGTCAGCGGGAGGACAAGGTGGCTACGAGCAGTACTTC,CASSLSAGGQGGYEQYF
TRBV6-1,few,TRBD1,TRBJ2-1,TGTGCCAGCAGTGTTGGGGACAGGGACTACAATGAGCAGTTCTTC,CASSVGDRDYNEQFF
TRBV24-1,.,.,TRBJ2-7,TGTGCCACCAGTGGATCGAATTCCTACGAGCAGTACTTC,CATSGSNSYEQYF
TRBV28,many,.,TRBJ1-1,TGTGCCAGCAGTTTGCGGGGGGCTCCCAACACTGAAGCTTTCTTT,CASSLRGAPNTEAFF
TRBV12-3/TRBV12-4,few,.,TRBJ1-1,TGTGCCAGCAATTCCCCGGGTGTGATTGAAGCTTTCTTT,CASNSPGVIEAFF
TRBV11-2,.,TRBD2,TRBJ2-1,TGTGTCGGCAGAGGACTAGCGGAGTACAATGAGCAGTTCTTC,CVGRGLAEYNEQFF
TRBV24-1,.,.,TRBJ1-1,TGTGCCACCAGTGGGCCGGGACAAGAAGCTTTCTTT,CATSGPGQEAFF
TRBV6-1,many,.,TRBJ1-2,TGTGCCAGCAGTGAAGAGGAGGGAGGAGGCTACACCTTC,CASSEEEGGGYTF
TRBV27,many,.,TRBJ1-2,TGTGCCAGCAGCCCTCGGGAAAACTATGGCTACACCTTC,CASSPRENYGYTF
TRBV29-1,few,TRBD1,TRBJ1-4,TGCAGCGGACAGGGGGTAGCTAATGAAAAACTGTTTTTT,CSGQGVANEKLFF
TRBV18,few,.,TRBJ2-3,TGTGCCAGCTCACCACCGTCGGGCACAGATACGCAGTATTTT,CASSPPSGTDTQYF
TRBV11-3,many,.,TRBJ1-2,TGTGCCAGCAGCCGTCAGGGCTCGCAGTATGGCTACACCTTC,CASSRQGSQYGYTF
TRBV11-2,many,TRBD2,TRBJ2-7,TGTGCCAGCAGCTTAGCACTAGCGGGCGCGTACGAGCAGTACTTC,CASSLALAGAYEQYF
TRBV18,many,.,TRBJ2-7,TGTGCCAGCTCCAAACCGCAGGACGGCTCCTACGAGCAGTACTTC,CASSKPQDGSYEQYF
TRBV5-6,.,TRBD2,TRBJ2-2,TGTGCCAGCAGCCTGCCGGGACTAGACTTAGCCGGGGAACTGTTTTTT,CASSLPGLDLAGELFF